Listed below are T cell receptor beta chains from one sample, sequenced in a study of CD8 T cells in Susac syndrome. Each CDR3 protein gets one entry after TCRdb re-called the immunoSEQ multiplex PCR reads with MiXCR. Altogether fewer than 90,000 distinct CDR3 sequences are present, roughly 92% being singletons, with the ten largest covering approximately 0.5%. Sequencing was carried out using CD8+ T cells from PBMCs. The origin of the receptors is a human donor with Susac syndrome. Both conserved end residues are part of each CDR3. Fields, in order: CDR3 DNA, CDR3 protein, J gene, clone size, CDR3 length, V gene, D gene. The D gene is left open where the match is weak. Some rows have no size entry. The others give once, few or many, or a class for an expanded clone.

TGTGCCAGCAGTCCACGGGGGACAGGGGCCGATGGCTACACCTTC CASSPRGTGADGYTF TRBJ1-2 - 15 TRBV25-1 TRBD1
TGCAGTGCTAGAAAACCCCCCGGCAGAAGTCCTGAAGCTTTCTTT CSARKPPGRSPEAFF TRBJ1-1 - 15 TRBV20-1 -
TGTGCCAGCAGTCCCGTAGCGGGAGTCTACGAGCAGTACTTC CASSPVAGVYEQYF TRBJ2-7 - 14 TRBV28 TRBD2
TGCAGTGCTAGGATGCGGGAGTATAAGTACAATGAGCAGTTCTTC CSARMREYKYNEQFF TRBJ2-1 - 15 TRBV20-1 TRBD2
TGTGCCAGCAGCCCGAGGTGGGGATTGAGAGAAAAACTGTTTTTT CASSPRWGLREKLFF TRBJ1-4 once 15 TRBV9 -
TGTGCCAGCAGTTTGGACAGGGCCGGGCAGCCCCAGCATTTT CASSLDRAGQPQHF TRBJ1-5 - 14 TRBV27 TRBD1
TGTGCCAGTAGGGGCCACGGCACGAACACCGGGGAGCTGTTTTTT CASRGHGTNTGELFF TRBJ2-2 - 15 TRBV19 -
TGTGCTAGCAGCCCCCAGGCGAGTCCCTACAATGAGCAGTTCTTC CASSPQASPYNEQFF TRBJ2-1 few 15 TRBV7-7 -
TGTGCCAGCAAAATCACAGGGGTAGGGGAGACCCAGTACTTC CASKITGVGETQYF TRBJ2-5 - 14 TRBV6-6 TRBD1
TGTGCCAGCAGCGTGAAGCCCCCGGGACAGAGGGATGAAAAACTGTTTTTT CASSVKPPGQRDEKLFF TRBJ1-4 - 17 TRBV5-6 TRBD1
TGTGCCAGCACCGATCGGGACATCTCCTACGAGCAGTACTTC CASTDRDISYEQYF TRBJ2-7 - 14 TRBV6-2/TRBV6-3 -
TGTGCCAGCAGCCAAGATCGATTGGGGGAAGCTTTCTTT CASSQDRLGEAFF TRBJ1-1 - 13 TRBV14 -
TGTGCCAGCACCGCCAGAGGGGCAGGTACTGAAGCTTTCTTT CASTARGAGTEAFF TRBJ1-1 once 14 TRBV12-3/TRBV12-4 -
TGTGCCAGCAGCCCCGACGTCCAAGGGTTGCGTCAGCCCCAGCATTTT CASSPDVQGLRQPQHF TRBJ1-5 - 16 TRBV6-1 -
TGTGCCAGCAGCACCGAGGGACAGGTGCCCTTCCGGCCCCAGCATTTT CASSTEGQVPFRPQHF TRBJ1-5 - 16 TRBV28 TRBD1